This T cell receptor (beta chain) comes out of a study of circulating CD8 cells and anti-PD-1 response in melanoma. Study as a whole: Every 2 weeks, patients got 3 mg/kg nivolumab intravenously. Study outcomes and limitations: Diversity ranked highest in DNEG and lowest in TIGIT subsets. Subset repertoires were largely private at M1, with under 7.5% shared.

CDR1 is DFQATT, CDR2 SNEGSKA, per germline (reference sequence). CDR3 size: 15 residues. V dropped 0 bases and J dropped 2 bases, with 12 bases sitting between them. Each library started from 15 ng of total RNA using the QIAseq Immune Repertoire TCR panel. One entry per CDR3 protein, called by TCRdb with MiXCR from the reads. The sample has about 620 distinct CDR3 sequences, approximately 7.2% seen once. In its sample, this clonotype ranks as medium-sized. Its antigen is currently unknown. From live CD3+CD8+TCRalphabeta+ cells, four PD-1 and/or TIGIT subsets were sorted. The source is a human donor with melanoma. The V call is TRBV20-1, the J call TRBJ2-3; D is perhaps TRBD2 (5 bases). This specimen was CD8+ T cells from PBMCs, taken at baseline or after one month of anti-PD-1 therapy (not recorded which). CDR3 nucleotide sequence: TGCAGTGCTAGAGATCTCTCAGCGGTCACAGATACGCAGTATTTT. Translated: CSARDLSAVTDTQYF.